This T cell receptor (beta chain) was sequenced in a study of cytomegalovirus exposure and HLA in healthy donors. The donors were part of the approximately 130-subject validation cohort, which stood apart from the 666-subject first cohort. The assay was immunoSEQ multiplex PCR, and TCRdb's table has in-frame clones only and misses some. This table holds about 220,000 clones, approximately 83% found once. As concerns this clone: Its antigen is as yet unknown.

Study conclusions and caveats: Most sequenced TCRs were rare (though some public TCRs occurred in many donors). Around 160 TCR beta chains were listed as cytomegalovirus-associated.

The sequence derives from a woman in her 30s in good health and CMV-seropositive. Sequencing input: PBMCs.

The CDR3: CASSVGSGISSYEQYF. In DNA form, the CDR3 reads TGTGCCAGCAGCGTAGGAAGCGGGATCAGCTCCTACGAGCAGTACTTC. V usage is TRBV9 and J usage is TRBJ2-7; 7 bases agree with TRBD2. Looked up from germline, CDR1 is SGDLS and CDR2 is YYNGEE. Trimming cost V 0 bases and J 0 bases; bases outside gene matches: 6. This CDR3 spans 16 amino acids.